This TCR beta chain was sequenced in a study of shared clonotypes between healthy human individuals. Study findings and constraints: Sharing of clonotypes among donors was expected to vary with sequencing depth.

A note on this clone: The target antigen is unknown.

The V end lost 3 bases, the J end lost 0 bases, and 9 bases lay between the germline ends. Germline CDR1 MNHEY, CDR2 SMNVEV (reference sequence). The CDR3 contains 15 residues. Naive CD8 populations comprised CD45RO-negative cells positively selected for CCR7, excluding terminally differentiated effector memory CD45RA+ cells. Measured with immunoSEQ multiplex PCR; TCRdb has only the in-frame clones, and not every one. The profile shows hundreds of thousands of clones, approximately 96% of them singletons. This chain joins TRBV27 and TRBJ1-5; D uncertain. The source material was naive CD8+ T cells sorted from blood. The origin of this receptor is a woman in her 30s in good health. CDR3 loop: CASSFVGNSNQPQHF. DNA of the CDR3: TGTGCCAGCAGTTTTGTAGGAAATAGCAATCAGCCCCAGCATTTT.